The next 7 T cell receptor beta chains were all read from a single sample in a study of Graves' ophthalmopathy and Graves' hyperthyroidism. Amplification from RNA transcripts yielded the TCR beta CDR3 regions. In the first round, RT-PCR was carried out with HTBI primers, and a multiplex PCR formed the second round. MiXCR, run by TCRdb on the multiplex PCR reads, gives a single entry per CDR3 protein. The sample records about 600,000 distinct CDR3 sequences, under 45% being singletons. Sequenced: peripheral blood or thyroid tissue (not recorded which). Receptors originate from an adult man with Graves' hyperthyroidism.

This clonotype was observed many times. The chain has TRBV29-1 and TRBJ1-2; D is unclear. The CDR3 is made up of 12 amino acids. Germline values: CDR1 SQVTM, CDR2 ANQGSEA. Between the trimmed V and J ends, which lost 2 bases and 6 bases, there was a span of 10 bases. CDR3 region: CSVEKGGHGYTF. The CDR3 nucleotides read TGCAGCGTTGAAAAGGGAGGCCATGGCTACACCTTC.

This clonotype was recorded many times. The gene calls are TRBV9 and TRBJ1-2; 11 bases match TRBD1. The V segment lost 3 bases and the J segment 2 bases; nucleotides outside the gene matches: 12. Per germline, CDR1 SGDLS and CDR2 YYNGEE. CDR3 length: 18 amino acids. The CDR3 DNA reads TGTGCCAGCAGCGCATTAGCGGGACAGGGGGGTCTGAACTATGGCTACACCTTC. It codes for CASSALAGQGGLNYGYTF.

The V gene is TRBV5-4, the J gene TRBJ2-5; 8 nucleotides line up with TRBD1. The germline CDR1 and CDR2 sequences are SGHNT and YYREEE (reference sequence). V lost 3 bases and J lost 4; bases outside the gene matches: 14. The CDR3 has 17 amino acids. CDR3 protein: CASSWDAGTGGAETQYF. The CDR3 DNA sequence: TGTGCCAGCAGCTGGGACGCCGGGACAGGAGGCGCAGAGACCCAGTACTTC.

The rearrangement uses TRBV6-1 and TRBJ2-7; D might be TRBD1 (5 bases). Germline CDR1 is MNHNS and CDR2 is SASEGT. V lost 7 bases, J lost 2 bases, and 18 bases lay in between. CDR3 length: 15 residues. This CDR3 is CASTPLATDPYEQYF. CDR3 bases: TGTGCCAGCACCCCCCTTGCGACAGACCCCTACGAGCAGTACTTC.

The rearrangement links TRBV2 to TRBJ1-1; 7 bases map to TRBD1. CDR3 size: 15 residues. Germline CDR1 is SNHLY and CDR2 is FYNNEI. V lost 6 bases and J lost 4; bases outside the gene matches: 11. As DNA, the CDR3 is TGTGCCAGCAGCCTCACGACAGGGTTGGGCACTGAAGCTTTCTTT. The encoded protein is CASSLTTGLGTEAFF.

This clonotype was observed at least ten times. The J gene is TRBJ2-2, the V gene TRBV12-3 or TRBV12-4, with a tentative D call TRBD1 (6 bases). Trimming took off 8 bases at V and 4 bases at J, with 14 bases between the two ends. CDR3 length: 14 amino acids. CDR3 nucleotide sequence: TGTGCCAGCGACCGCTTACAGGGCACCGGGGAGCTGTTTTTT. This gives the protein CASDRLQGTGELFF.

In its sample, this clonotype was seen many times. The chain carries TRBV7-8 and TRBJ1-2; D not resolved. V was cut by 1 base and J by 4 bases, with 4 bases left in between. Germline V CDR1 and CDR2: SGHVS, FQNEAQ. The CDR3 sequence is 12 residues long. CDR3 bases: TGTGCCAGCAGCTTAGTGACCTATGGCTACACCTTC. Translating it yields CASSLVTYGYTF.